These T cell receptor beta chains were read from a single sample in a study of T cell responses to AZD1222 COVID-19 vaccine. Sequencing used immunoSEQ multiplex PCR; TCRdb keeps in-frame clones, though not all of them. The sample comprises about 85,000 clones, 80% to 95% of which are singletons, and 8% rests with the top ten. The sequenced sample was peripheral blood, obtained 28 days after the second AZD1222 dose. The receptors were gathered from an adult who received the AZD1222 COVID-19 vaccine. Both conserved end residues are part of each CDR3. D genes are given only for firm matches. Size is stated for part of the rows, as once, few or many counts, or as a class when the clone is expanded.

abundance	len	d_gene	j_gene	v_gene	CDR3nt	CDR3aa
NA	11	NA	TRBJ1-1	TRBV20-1	TGCAGTGCTAGGGGATACACTGAAGCTTTCTTT	CSARGYTEAFF
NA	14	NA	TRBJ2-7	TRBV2	TGTGCCAGCAAGGACCGGCCAACTTCCTACGAGCAGTACTTC	CASKDRPTSYEQYF
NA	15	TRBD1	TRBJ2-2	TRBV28	TGTGCCAGCAGTCGGGACAGGGCGAACACCGGGGAGCTGTTTTTT	CASSRDRANTGELFF
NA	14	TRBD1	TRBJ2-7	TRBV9	TGTGCCAGCAGCCCGGGACAGGGTTCCCACGAGCAGTACTTC	CASSPGQGSHEQYF
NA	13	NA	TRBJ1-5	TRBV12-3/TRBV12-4	TGTGCCAGCAGTGCCTTCGGTGACCAGCCCCAGCATTTT	CASSAFGDQPQHF
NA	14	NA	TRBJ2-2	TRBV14	TGTGCCAGCAGCCAAGCGGTCCGCACCGGGGAGCTGTTTTTT	CASSQAVRTGELFF
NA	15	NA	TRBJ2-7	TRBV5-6	TGTGCCAGCAGCTATAACATGGGGCGAACCTACGAGCAGTACTTC	CASSYNMGRTYEQYF
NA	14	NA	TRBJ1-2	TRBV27	TGTGCCAGCAGTTTTTCCCCGGTGAGGGATGGCTACACCTTC	CASSFSPVRDGYTF
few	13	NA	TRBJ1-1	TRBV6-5	TGTGCCAGCAACCCCAGGCAGAACACTGAAGCTTTCTTT	CASNPRQNTEAFF
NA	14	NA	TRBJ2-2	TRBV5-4	TGTGCCAGCAGCGTGACAGGGAGGTCCGGGGAGCTGTTTTTT	CASSVTGRSGELFF
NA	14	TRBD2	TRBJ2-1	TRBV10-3	TGTGCCACGGGGAGGACTAGCGAGTACAATGAGCAGTTCTTC	CATGRTSEYNEQFF
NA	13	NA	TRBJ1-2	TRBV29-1	TGCAGCGTTGAAGATGTGGAGGCCTATGGCTACACCTTC	CSVEDVEAYGYTF
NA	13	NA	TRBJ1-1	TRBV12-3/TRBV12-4	TGTGCCAGCAGCCCCCCGGGAACCACTGAAGCTTTCTTT	CASSPPGTTEAFF
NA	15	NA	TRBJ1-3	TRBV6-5	TGTGCCAGCAGTCCTCTCGGGGACGTTGGAAACACCATATATTTT	CASSPLGDVGNTIYF
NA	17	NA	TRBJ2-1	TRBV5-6	TGTGCCAGCAGCTTAACTCGAATTAGCGCCCTCTACAATGAGCAGTTCTTC	CASSLTRISALYNEQFF
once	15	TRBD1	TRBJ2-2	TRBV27	TGTGCCAGCAGTACCCAGGGGGCGGTCACCGGGGAGCTGTTTTTT	CASSTQGAVTGELFF
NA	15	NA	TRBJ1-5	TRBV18	TGTGCCAGCTCACCACCATCCGGCAACGGTCAGCCCCAGCATTTT	CASSPPSGNGQPQHF
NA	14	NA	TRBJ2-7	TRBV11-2	TGTGCCAGCAGCTTACCGGGAGCGATCTACGAGCAGTACTTC	CASSLPGAIYEQYF
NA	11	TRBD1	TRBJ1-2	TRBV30	TGTGCCTGGAGTGGGGACAGCGGCTACACCTTC	CAWSGDSGYTF
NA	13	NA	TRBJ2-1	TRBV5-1	TGCGCCAGCAGTCCTGCAGGGGTTAATGAGCAGTTCTTC	CASSPAGVNEQFF
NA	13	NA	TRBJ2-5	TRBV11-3	TGTGCCAGCAGCCGTGGGGGTGGCGAGACCCAGTACTTC	CASSRGGGETQYF
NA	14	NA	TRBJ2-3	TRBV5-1	TGCGCCAGCAGCGGGGGGCCTAGCACAGATACGCAGTATTTT	CASSGGPSTDTQYF
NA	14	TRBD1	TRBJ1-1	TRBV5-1	TGCGCCAGCAGCTTAAGGCAGGGGGAGACTGAAGCTTTCTTT	CASSLRQGETEAFF
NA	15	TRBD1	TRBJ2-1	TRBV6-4	TGTGCCAGCACCCCGGGACAGGGGGGCGGAAATGAGCAGTTCTTC	CASTPGQGGGNEQFF
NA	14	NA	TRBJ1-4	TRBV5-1	TGCGCCAGCAGGATTCAGGAATCTAATGAAAAACTGTTTTTT	CASRIQESNEKLFF
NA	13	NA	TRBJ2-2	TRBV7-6	TGTGCCAGCAGCTTAGCAGGGGCCGGGGAGCTGTTTTTT	CASSLAGAGELFF
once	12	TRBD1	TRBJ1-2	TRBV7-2	TGTGCCAGCAGGGGAACAGGGGGCGGCTACACCTTC	CASRGTGGGYTF
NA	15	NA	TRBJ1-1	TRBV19	TGTGCCAGTAGTGTTGGGACGGCGAGGAACACTGAAGCTTTCTTT	CASSVGTARNTEAFF
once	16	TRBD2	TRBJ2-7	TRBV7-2	TGTGCCAGCAGCCCCGAACCTAGCGGGAGGGGGGTTGTGCAGTACTTC	CASSPEPSGRGVVQYF
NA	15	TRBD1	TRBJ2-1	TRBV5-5	TGTGCCAGCAGCTTCCAGGACAGGGGTTACAATGAGCAGTTCTTC	CASSFQDRGYNEQFF
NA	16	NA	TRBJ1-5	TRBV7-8	TGTGCCAGCAGCTTAGGGGGAACAGGGTCTATGCAGCCCCAGCATTTT	CASSLGGTGSMQPQHF
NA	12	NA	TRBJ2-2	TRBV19	TGTGCCAGTAGAAGGGTTCCCGGGGAGCTGTTTTTT	CASRRVPGELFF
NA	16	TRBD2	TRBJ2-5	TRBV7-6	TGTGCCAGCAGCTTAGCGCGGACTAGTCCTTGGGAGACCCAGTACTTC	CASSLARTSPWETQYF
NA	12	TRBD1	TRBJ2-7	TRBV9	TGTGCCAGCAGCAGGGACAGCTACGAGCAGTACTTC	CASSRDSYEQYF
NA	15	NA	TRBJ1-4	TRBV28	TGTGCCAGCAGTTTATTTTCCTTGGGGGTCGAAAAACTGTTTTTT	CASSLFSLGVEKLFF
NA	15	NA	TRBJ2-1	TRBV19	TGTGCCAGTAGTATCGGGCAGACCAACTACAATGAGCAGTTCTTC	CASSIGQTNYNEQFF
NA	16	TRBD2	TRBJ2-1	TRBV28	TGTGCCAGCAGTCCCCGAGAAGCGGGAGGGTACAATGAGCAGTTCTTC	CASSPREAGGYNEQFF
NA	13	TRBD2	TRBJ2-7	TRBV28	TGTGCCAGCACCCCTGGACTAGACTACGAGCAGTACTTC	CASTPGLDYEQYF
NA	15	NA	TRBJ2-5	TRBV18	TGTGCCAGCTCACCACCGCGGGACTCCGGGGAGACCCAGTACTTC	CASSPPRDSGETQYF
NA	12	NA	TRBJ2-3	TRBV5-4	TGTGCCAGCAGCTTGGAGTCAGATACGCAGTATTTT	CASSLESDTQYF
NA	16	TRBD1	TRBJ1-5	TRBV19	TGTGCCAGTAGTATGACAGGGGCGAAACTCAATCAGCCCCAGCATTTT	CASSMTGAKLNQPQHF
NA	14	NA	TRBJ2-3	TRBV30	TGTGCCTGGATCAAGGGGCTAACCACAGATACGCAGTATTTT	CAWIKGLTTDTQYF
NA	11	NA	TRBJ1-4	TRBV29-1	TGCAGCGGGCAGGGTAATGAAAAACTGTTTTTT	CSGQGNEKLFF
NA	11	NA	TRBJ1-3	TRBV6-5	TGTGCCAGCCTAAGGGGGGACACCATATATTTT	CASLRGDTIYF
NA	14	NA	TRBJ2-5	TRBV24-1	TGTGCCACCAGTCCCCGATCTCCCTTGGGGACCCAGTACTTC	CATSPRSPLGTQYF
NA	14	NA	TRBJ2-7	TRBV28	TGTGCCAGCAGTTTTTCGGTGACGACGGGCGAGCAGTACTTC	CASSFSVTTGEQYF
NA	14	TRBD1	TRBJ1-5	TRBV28	TGTGCCCACCAGGGGACAGGGGGCTTTCAGCCCCAGCATTTT	CAHQGTGGFQPQHF
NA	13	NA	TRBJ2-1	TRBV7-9	TGTGCCAGCAGTCCAACAGGAGACAATGAGCAGTTCTTC	CASSPTGDNEQFF
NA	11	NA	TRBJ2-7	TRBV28	TGTGCCAGCAGTTCCCCGATTGAGCAGTACTTC	CASSSPIEQYF
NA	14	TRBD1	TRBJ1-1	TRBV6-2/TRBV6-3	TGTGCCAGCAGTTCCAGGACAGGGGACACTGAAGCTTTCTTT	CASSSRTGDTEAFF
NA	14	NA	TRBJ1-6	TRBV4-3	TGCGCCAGCAGCCAAGCGGGGGTTGATTCACCCCTCCACTTT	CASSQAGVDSPLHF
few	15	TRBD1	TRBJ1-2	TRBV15	TGTGCCACCAGCGGCGCCGGGACAGGGAGTTTTCGCTACACCTTC	CATSGAGTGSFRYTF
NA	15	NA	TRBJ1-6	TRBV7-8	TGTGCCAGCAGTACTCAACAGGGTGCGCATTCACCCCTCCACTTT	CASSTQQGAHSPLHF
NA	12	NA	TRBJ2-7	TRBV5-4	TGTGCCAGCAGCGCACAGGGCTACGAGCAGTACTTC	CASSAQGYEQYF
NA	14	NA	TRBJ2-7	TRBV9	TGTGCCAGCAGCGTAGGGGCAGGTCCCTACGAGCAGTACTTC	CASSVGAGPYEQYF